Following are 2 T cell receptor beta chains from one sample sequenced in a study of shared clonotypes between healthy human individuals. The assay was immunoSEQ multiplex PCR, and TCRdb's table has in-frame clones only and misses some. The table includes over 95,000 clones, more than 65% detected once. The sample consisted of memory CD8+ T cells sorted from blood. Documented subset: CD45RO+ cells pooled with CCR7-negative TemRA cells. Receptors originate from a woman in her twenties or thirties in good health.

This clone appeared a few times. The chain is built from TRBV7-9 and TRBJ2-1; 12 bases agree with TRBD2. The CDR3 totals 18 residues. Germline trimming cut 5 bases from V and 5 bases from J; bases unmatched to any gene: 13. Germline lookup yields CDR1 SEHNR and CDR2 FQNEAQ (reference sequence). For the CDR3, the DNA is TGTGCCAGCAGCCCGGATCGACTAGCGGGAGTCAAAGACAATGAGCAGTTCTTC. Its protein is CASSPDRLAGVKDNEQFF.

This rearrangement joins TRBV2 to TRBJ2-5; D gene ambiguous. The DNA end is more similar to TRBJ2-7, so the J call may be wrong. Germline assignment: CDR1 SNHLY and CDR2 FYNNEI. The CDR3 sequence is 10 residues long. CDR3 nucleotide sequence: TGTGCCAGCAAAGCCTACGAGCAGTACTTC. It translates to CASKAYEQYF.